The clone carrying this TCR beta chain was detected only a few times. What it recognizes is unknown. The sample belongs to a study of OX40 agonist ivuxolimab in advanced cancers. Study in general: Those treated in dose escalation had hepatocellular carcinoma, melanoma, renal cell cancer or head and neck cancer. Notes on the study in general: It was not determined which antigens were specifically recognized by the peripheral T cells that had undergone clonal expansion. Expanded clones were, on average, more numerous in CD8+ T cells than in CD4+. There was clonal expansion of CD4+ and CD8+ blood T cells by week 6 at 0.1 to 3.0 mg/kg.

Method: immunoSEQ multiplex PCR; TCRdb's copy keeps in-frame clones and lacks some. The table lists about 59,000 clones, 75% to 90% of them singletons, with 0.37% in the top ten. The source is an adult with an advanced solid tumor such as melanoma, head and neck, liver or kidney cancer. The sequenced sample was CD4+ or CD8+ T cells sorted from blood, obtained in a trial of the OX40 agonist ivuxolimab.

In DNA, the CDR3 is TGTGCCAGCAGTTTCGACAGGGGGCAGCCCCAGCATTTT. Amino acid sequence: CASSFDRGQPQHF. This chain links TRBV27 with TRBJ1-5, with 9 bases lining up with TRBD1. Germline lookup yields CDR1 MNHEY and CDR2 SMNVEV (reference sequence). The CDR3 extends over 13 amino acids. V shed 3 bases and J 7 bases; nucleotides not matched to a gene: 1.